Presented here are 31 T cell receptor beta chains from one specimen sequenced in a study of cytomegalovirus exposure and HLA in healthy donors. The assay was immunoSEQ multiplex PCR, and TCRdb's table has in-frame clones only and misses some. Of some 130,000 clones detected, 88% appear once; the ten largest clones hold about 6%. Specimen: PBMCs. These receptors were taken from a woman under 30 in good health and CMV-seropositive.

The rearrangement links TRBV27 to TRBJ2-7, with 8 nucleotides matching TRBD1. Germline values: CDR1 MNHEY, CDR2 SMNVEV (reference sequence). The V segment lost 5 bases and the J segment 6 bases; nucleotides outside the gene matches: 9. The CDR3 length is 14 residues. The CDR3: CASSADRVTSEQYF. The CDR3 DNA is TGTGCCAGCAGTGCGGACAGGGTCACGTCCGAGCAGTACTTC.

A single count supports this clone. This chain joins TRBV6-5 and TRBJ1-2; the match to TRBD1 covers 7 bases. The CDR3 runs 16 residues. Germline CDR1 is MNHEY and CDR2 is SVGAGI. With 4 bases clipped from V and 7 bases from J, the junction kept 15 bases outside the gene matches. The CDR3 region has the DNA TGTGCCAGCAGTTTCCTAGGACAGGACCTAGTTCTTGGCTACACCTTC. Translating it yields CASSFLGQDLVLGYTF.

This sequence joins TRBV11-2 and TRBJ2-7, with 7 bases matching TRBD1. The length of the CDR3 is 15 residues. The germline V gene has CDR1 SGHAT and CDR2 FQNNGV. J lost 2 bases, V lost 1 base, and 5 bases had no gene match. The CDR3 spells CASSLGGTVTYEQYF. The CDR3 nucleotides are TGTGCCAGCAGCTTAGGGGGGACAGTCACCTACGAGCAGTACTTC.

The chain joins TRBV4-1 to TRBJ2-7; possible D gene TRBD1, 6 bases. Germline V gene sequence: CDR1 MGHRA, CDR2 YSYEKL. This CDR3 region has 17 residues. Trimming cost V 3 bases and J 6 bases, with 24 bases left between them. Written as DNA, the CDR3 is TGCGCCAGCAGCCAGGACAGTACGACAGGTAGATCCGGCGAGCAGTACTTC. Residues: CASSQDSTTGRSGEQYF.

The chain joins TRBV12-5 to TRBJ1-3, with TRBD1 as a possible D gene (5 bases). V lost 11 bases to trimming and J lost 1 base, with 9 bases between them. The CDR3 covers 12 residues. Per germline, CDR1 LGHNT and CDR2 FRNRAP. In nucleotides, the CDR3 is TGTGCTGGGGGGAGTTCTGGAAACACCATATATTTT. Its protein is CAGGSSGNTIYF.

The rearrangement uses TRBV19 and TRBJ1-5; 8 nucleotides agree with TRBD1. V shed 5 bases and J 0 bases; nucleotides not matched to a gene: 12. The CDR3 runs to 18 residues. Germline V CDR1 and CDR2: LNHDA, SQIVND (reference sequence). Written as DNA, the CDR3 is TGTGCCAGTAGTCCGACAGGGGCCCTGACTTATAGCAATCAGCCCCAGCATTTT. Translated, it gives CASSPTGALTYSNQPQHF.

V and J are TRBV9 and TRBJ2-7, with D possibly matching TRBD1 (5 bases). V was pared by 4 bases and J by 2 bases, with 10 bases between. This CDR3 is 13 amino acids long. CDR1 and CDR2 (germline): SGDLS, YYNGEE. The CDR3 spells CASSPDTTYEQYF. The CDR3 DNA reads TGTGCCAGCAGCCCGGACACTACCTACGAGCAGTACTTC.

The CDR3: CASSLFVTEIRELGQPQHF. The CDR3 DNA is TGTGCCAGCAGCTTATTTGTTACGGAGATCAGGGAATTGGGTCAGCCCCAGCATTTT. The rearrangement links TRBV7-8 to TRBJ1-5, with D perhaps matching TRBD1 (5 bases). V shed 2 bases and J shed 6 bases, with 26 bases lying between them. Germline values: CDR1 SGHVS, CDR2 FQNEAQ. There are 19 residues in the CDR3.

In nucleotides, the CDR3 is TGTGCCAGCAGGGGGACAGGGAGTGAAAAACTGTTTTTT. As protein: CASRGTGSEKLFF. This chain uses TRBV2 with TRBJ1-4; TRBD1 agrees at 9 bases. Germline loops: CDR1 SNHLY, CDR2 FYNNEI. The V segment lost 6 bases and the J segment 7 bases; nucleotides outside the gene matches: 3. The CDR3 loop spans 13 amino acids.

CDR3 loop: CASSYPGGYTEAFF. The CDR3 DNA sequence: TGTGCCAGCAGTTACCCAGGGGGCTACACTGAAGCTTTCTTT. This chain joins TRBV6-6 and TRBJ1-1, with TRBD1 matching 8 bases. Germline CDR1 MNHNY, CDR2 SVGAGI (reference sequence). V lost 2 bases and J lost 3; bases outside the gene matches: 2. The CDR3 is 14 residues long.

This clone was counted once. The chain links TRBV30 to TRBJ1-3; no clear D gene. Germline V gene data show CDR1 as GTSNPN and CDR2 as SVGIG (reference sequence). Trimming took 4 bases from V and 6 from J, leaving 10 bases between them. CDR3 length equals 12 residues. CDR3 sequence: CAWTNSINTIYF. For the CDR3, the DNA is TGTGCCTGGACCAACTCTATAAACACCATATATTTT.

This chain joins TRBV18 and TRBJ1-2; the D gene is possibly TRBD1 (6 bases). V was cut by 0 bases and J by 2 bases, with 16 bases left in between. This CDR3 is built from 17 residues. Germline CDR1 and CDR2: KGHSH and LQKENI. The chain's CDR3 is CASSPPGPRGANYGYTF. The DNA of the CDR3 is TGTGCCAGCTCACCACCGGGACCCAGGGGAGCGAACTATGGCTACACCTTC.

For the CDR3, the DNA is TGTGCCAGCAGTCGGACAGGGCGCGGCTACACCTTC. Translated, it gives CASSRTGRGYTF. The chain couples TRBV2 to TRBJ1-2, with 8 bases that match TRBD1. The junction had 4 bases not matched to a gene; V was cut back by 5 bases and J by 8 bases. Germline CDR1 and CDR2: SNHLY and FYNNEI. This CDR3 is built from 12 residues.

This clone was seen just once. The chain carries TRBV5-4 and TRBJ2-7, with D tentatively TRBD2 (5 bases). Trimming stripped 2 bases from V and 2 bases from J, with 8 bases between. The V gene's germline CDR1 is SGHNT and CDR2 YYREEE (reference sequence). The CDR3 spans 13 residues. In DNA form, the CDR3 reads TGTGCCAGCAGCTTAGGGAGTCCCTACGAGCAGTACTTC. Protein product: CASSLGSPYEQYF.

In this sample, this clone turned up a few times. In the same sample, other DNA sequences code for this CDR3. The chain carries TRBV5-6 and TRBJ1-1, with D tentatively TRBD1 (5 bases). This CDR3 region has 14 residues. Deletions cut 2 bases from V and 1 base from J, with 9 bases between. Germline loops: CDR1 SGHDT, CDR2 YYEEEE. Here the CDR3 reads CASSFLTGNTEAFF. CDR3 in DNA: TGTGCCAGCAGCTTCCTTACAGGGAACACTGAAGCTTTCTTT.

The chain couples TRBV7-2 to TRBJ1-4; 7 positions match TRBD1. CDR1 is SGHTA and CDR2 is FQGNSA in the germline V gene. The CDR3 runs 14 residues. V was pared by 4 bases and J by 5 bases, with 4 bases of the junction left unmatched. As DNA, the CDR3 is TGTGCCAGCAGCTCGACAGGGTTAAATGAAAAACTGTTTTTT. Translation gives CASSSTGLNEKLFF.

J is TRBJ1-1 and V is TRBV19, with D unresolved. Trimming cost V 6 bases and J 0 bases, with 8 bases left between them. Germline V CDR1 and CDR2: LNHDA, SQIVND (reference sequence). CDR3 length: 13 residues. The CDR3 loop reads CASRTEMNTEAFF. CDR3 DNA sequence: TGTGCCAGTAGGACGGAGATGAACACTGAAGCTTTCTTT.

The chain uses TRBV6-1 and TRBJ2-7; possible D gene TRBD2, 6 bases. V shed 2 bases and J shed 8 bases, with 22 bases lying between them. CDR3 size: 16 residues. From germline, CDR1 is MNHNS and CDR2 SASEGT. In DNA form, the CDR3 reads TGTGCCAGCAGTGAATCGGGACTGTTTCTTTTTAAGAAGCAGTACTTC. It specifies CASSESGLFLFKKQYF.

The gene calls are TRBV7-9 and TRBJ2-7; D not resolved. The V end lost 5 bases, the J end lost 2 bases, and 7 bases lay between the germline ends. Germline CDR1 is SEHNR and CDR2 is FQNEAQ (reference sequence). The CDR3 length is 12 residues. CDR3 nucleotides: TGTGCCAGCAGCCGGGTAGCCTACGAGCAGTACTTC. It encodes CASSRVAYEQYF.

This chain joins TRBV18 and TRBJ1-2; a possible D gene is TRBD1 (5 bases). Germline lookup yields CDR1 KGHSH and CDR2 LQKENI. Trimming pared 2 bases from V and 7 bases from J, leaving 17 bases between. The CDR3 contains 15 residues. The CDR3 region has the DNA TGTGCCAGCTCACCAAAGGCACAGGCCTCTGTTGGCTACACCTTC. Translating gives CASSPKAQASVGYTF.

The V gene is TRBV5-1, the J gene TRBJ1-1; 8 bases are a match to TRBD1. The CDR3 has 14 amino acids. Germline V gene data show CDR1 as SGHRS and CDR2 as YFSETQ. The trim removed 3 bases at V and 0 bases at J, leaving 1 base unmatched. CDR3 residues: CASSSRGLNTEAFF. As DNA, the CDR3 is TGCGCCAGCAGCTCCAGGGGGCTGAACACTGAAGCTTTCTTT. The full variable domain, completed using reference TRBV5-1 and TRBJ1-1, is KAGVTQTPRYLIKTRGQQVTLSCSPISGHRSVSWYQQTPGQGLQFLFEYFSETQRNKGNFPGRFSGRQFSNSRSEMNVSTLELGDSALYLCASSSRGLNTEAFFGQGTRLTVV.

This chain connects TRBV7-3 to TRBJ2-7, with a tentative D call TRBD1 (6 bases). Trimming shortened V by 3 bases and J by 3 bases, and 12 bases separated the two germline ends. The CDR3 is 14 amino acids. From germline, CDR1 is SGHTA and CDR2 FQGTGA. DNA for the CDR3: TGTGCCAGCAGCTTCGGCAGGGGTAACTACGAGCAGTACTTC. It codes for CASSFGRGNYEQYF.

This clone has just one count. The rearrangement links TRBV25-1 to TRBJ1-2; 9 bases are shared with TRBD1. The germline CDR1 and CDR2 sequences are MGHDK and SYGVNS. The CDR3 consists of 17 residues. Trimming took 3 bases from V and 5 from J; bases not matched to a gene: 13. The DNA of the CDR3 is TGTGCCAGCAGTGAGAGACAGGGGGAAAACTTCGGGTATGGCTACACCTTC. This sequence encodes CASSERQGENFGYGYTF.

Written as DNA, the CDR3 is TGTGCCAGCAGCGTAGGGGGACAGGGGAGCACTGAAGCTTTCTTT. Protein product: CASSVGGQGSTEAFF. This chain connects TRBV9 to TRBJ1-1; TRBD1 matches 10 bases. Germline V gene data show CDR1 as SGDLS and CDR2 as YYNGEE. Trimming removed 0 bases from V and 4 bases from J; junction bases left unmatched: 3. The CDR3 contains 15 residues.

The gene calls are TRBV11-2 and TRBJ1-6; no clear D. The CDR3 runs to 16 residues. The V gene's germline CDR1 is SGHAT and CDR2 FQNNGV. Trimming removed 2 bases at V and 9 bases at J, with 17 bases between. The CDR3 region is CASSLMGTPVGSPLHF. As DNA, the CDR3 is TGTGCCAGCAGCTTAATGGGCACCCCCGTTGGTTCACCCCTCCACTTT.

In this sample, this clone turned up once. The V gene is TRBV27, the J gene TRBJ1-4; D is perhaps TRBD1 (6 bases). The CDR3 is made up of 13 amino acids. Germline V lookup: CDR1 MNHEY, CDR2 SMNVEV (reference sequence). The germline V and J ends were trimmed by 8 bases and 4 bases, with 11 bases remaining between them. For the CDR3, the DNA is TGTGCCAGCTCGCGGACAGTTAATGAAAAACTGTTTTTT. This translates into CASSRTVNEKLFF.

This clone turned up a few times. V and J are TRBV6-6 and TRBJ1-5, with 8 bases that match TRBD1. The CDR3 covers 15 residues. The J segment lost 5 bases and the V segment lost 0 bases, leaving 3 bases of the junction unmatched. The germline V gene encodes CDR1 MNHNY and CDR2 SVGAGI (reference sequence). DNA for the CDR3: TGTGCCAGCAGTTACTCGATGGACAGGGATCAGCCCCAGCATTTT. Translating gives CASSYSMDRDQPQHF.

CDR3 nucleotides: TGTGCCAGCAGCTTTACAGGGTTGGGGGACGAGCAGTACTTC. This encodes CASSFTGLGDEQYF. The chain uses TRBV7-2 and TRBJ2-7; possibly TRBD1 for D (6 bases). Germline lookup yields CDR1 SGHTA and CDR2 FQGNSA. V gave up 3 bases and J gave up 5 bases, with 14 bases separating them. The CDR3 covers 14 residues. The full variable domain, with the rest looked up from reference TRBV7-2 and TRBJ2-7, is GAGVSQSPSNKVTEKGKDVELRCDPISGHTALYWYRQSLGQGLEFLIYFQGNSAPDKSGLPSDRFSAERTGGSVSTLTIQRTQQEDSAVYLCASSFTGLGDEQYFGPGTRLTVT.

CDR3 bases: TGTGCCAGCAAAAGAACAGGTTACAACAATGAGCAGTTCTTC. Its protein is CASKRTGYNNEQFF. The J gene is TRBJ2-1, the V gene TRBV28, with D tentatively TRBD1 (5 bases). The CDR3 covers 14 residues. The germline gives CDR1 MDHEN, CDR2 SYDVKM. Trimming shortened V by 7 bases and J by 5 bases, and 15 bases separated the two germline ends.

The V and J genes are TRBV2 and TRBJ2-3; 8 nucleotides match TRBD1. The CDR3 has 15 residues. After removal of 4 bases from V and 1 base from J, the junction contained 4 bases not matched to a gene. Germline CDR1 is SNHLY and CDR2 is FYNNEI. The CDR3 DNA reads as TGTGCCAGCAGTGTAGACAGGGGCGGCACAGATACGCAGTATTTT. Protein sequence: CASSVDRGGTDTQYF.

The genes are TRBV9 and TRBJ2-5; TRBD2 is a possible D gene (5 bases). Germline V gene sequence: CDR1 SGDLS, CDR2 YYNGEE. The CDR3 is 16 residues long. V was trimmed by 0 bases and J by 5 bases, leaving 17 bases between them. As DNA, the CDR3 is TGTGCCAGCAGCGTAGGTGCTAGCCCTAGTGGGGAGACCCAGTACTTC. Translated, it gives CASSVGASPSGETQYF.